This TCR beta chain was sequenced for a study of T cells after yellow fever vaccination. CDR3 length: 12 amino acids. With 3 bases removed from V and 3 bases from J, the gap between germline ends came to 8 bases. The germline gives CDR1 SQVTM, CDR2 ANQGSEA. MiXCR, applied by TCRdb to the 5' RACE reads, yields one record per CDR3 protein. The data show under 100,000 distinct CDR3 sequences, about 6% seen once. The chain is built from TRBV29-1 and TRBJ1-1; the D gene is possibly TRBD1 (5 bases). The TCR sequence derives from a man in his late teens or twenties who received the YFV17D yellow fever vaccine. Here the sequenced sample was CD8+ T cells sorted from PBMCs, taken 10 days after the yellow fever booster vaccination. CDR3 in DNA: TGCAGCGTTGACCCGGGGCACACTGAAGCTTTCTTT. Residues: CSVDPGHTEAFF.